This T cell receptor (beta chain) was identified during a study of yellow fever vaccine responses in identical twins. Study results and caveats: Twins reportedly showed a vaccine T cell response that seemed partly convergent and partly personalized.

A word on this clonotype: Its antigen is unknown.

The germline CDR1 and CDR2 sequences are MNHEY and SMNVEV (reference sequence). The ends were cut back, 4 bases at V and 3 bases at J, with 13 bases in the middle. This CDR3 contains 14 residues. TCRdb itself ran the RT-PCR reads through MiXCR, one entry per CDR3 protein. The profile shows about 9,000 distinct CDR3 sequences, roughly 88% of them singletons. Here the sequenced sample was T cells from blood (PBMCs), unsorted or a sorted subset (not recorded which), taken before or after yellow fever vaccination (not recorded which). The chain couples TRBV27 to TRBJ2-7; D is perhaps TRBD1 (6 bases). The source is a woman younger than 30 who received the yellow fever vaccine. The CDR3 sequence: CASSSGVGGYEQYV. The CDR3, as DNA: TGTGCCAGCAGTTCAGGGGTAGGCGGCTACGAGCAGTACGTC.